This TCR beta chain comes out of a study of molecular identifiers for immune sequencing clone quantification. From the PCR reads, TCRdb called clonotypes with MiXCR, one entry per CDR3 protein. The data hold under 650,000 distinct CDR3 sequences, with just under 20% observed a single time. As CD8+CD4-CCR7+CD45RA+ cells, naive CD8 T cells were sorted. This clonotype came up many times. Source material: naive CD8+ T cells from blood, with Jurkat cell RNA spiked in. Documented subset: FACS-sorted CD8+CD4-CCR7+CD45RA+ naive T cells. The receptor comes from a human donor in good health. Some libraries in this study had Jurkat cell RNA spiked in.

CDR3 in amino acids: CASKTGYTEAFF. The CDR3 DNA sequence: TGTGCCAGCAAAACAGGGTACACTGAAGCTTTCTTT. The gene calls are TRBV6-5 and TRBJ1-1; maybe TRBD1 (6 bases). In germline, CDR1 is MNHEY, CDR2 SVGAGI. The CDR3 runs to 12 residues. V was trimmed by 7 bases and J by 3 bases, leaving 9 bases between them.